The 29 T cell receptor beta chains listed next were all sequenced from one sample in a study of cytomegalovirus exposure and HLA in healthy donors. 60 Vbeta and 13 Jbeta primers were used in PCR. Sequencing was performed with immunoSEQ multiplex PCR; in TCRdb, only in-frame clones are kept and a portion is missing. The sample consists of more than 95,000 clones, about a tenth of them appearing once. The sequenced sample consisted of PBMCs. Receptor source: a man in his forties or fifties in good health and CMV-seropositive.

This chain joins TRBV11-2 and TRBJ2-7, with D possibly matching TRBD2 (5 bases). The CDR3 has 14 amino acids. Looked up from germline, CDR1 is SGHAT and CDR2 is FQNNGV. The V end lost 5 bases, the J end lost 3 bases, and 14 bases lay between the germline ends. The CDR3 here is CASSTGLTNYEQYF. In DNA, the CDR3 is TGTGCCAGCAGCACCGGACTCACAAACTACGAGCAGTACTTC.

This clone was picked up a small number of times. The chain has TRBV30 and TRBJ1-2, with 8 bases identical to TRBD1. In germline, CDR1 is GTSNPN, CDR2 SVGIG (reference sequence). CDR3 size: 13 residues. Germline trimming cut 8 bases from V and 5 bases from J; bases unmatched to any gene: 10. CDR3 in amino acids: CAGRDRNTYGYTF. Here the CDR3 DNA reads TGTGCCGGTAGGGACAGGAATACTTATGGCTACACCTTC. The variable domain in full, completed from reference TRBV30 and TRBJ1-2, reads SQTIHQWPATLVQPVGSPLSLECTVEGTSNPNLYWYRQAAGRGLQLLFYSVGIGQISSEVPQNLSASRPQDRQFILSSKKLLLSDSGFYLCAGRDRNTYGYTFGSGTRLTVV.

A few counts support this clone. The CDR3 protein is CASSQSVEQETQYF. CDR3 nucleotides: TGCGCCAGCAGTCAATCGGTAGAACAAGAGACCCAGTACTTC. This chain uses TRBV23-1 with TRBJ2-5; no definite D call. TRBV23-1 is given ORF status, its function remaining uncertain. The V end lost 0 bases, the J end lost 2 bases, and 7 bases lay between the germline ends. This CDR3 comprises 14 residues.

This clone has a handful of counts. This chain joins TRBV18 and TRBJ2-4, with D hard to call. V lost 0 bases to trimming and J lost 1 base, with 10 bases between them. The CDR3 totals 16 residues. Looked up from germline, CDR1 is KGHSH and CDR2 is LQKENI. CDR3 nucleotides: TGTGCCAGCTCACCACCGGTGGGCGCGGCCAAAAACATTCAGTACTTC. Translated, it gives CASSPPVGAAKNIQYF.

There are a few counts of this clone. This rearrangement joins TRBV28 to TRBJ1-6, with TRBD1 identical over 7 bases. The CDR3 runs 15 residues. The V gene's germline CDR1 is MDHEN and CDR2 SYDVKM. V dropped 6 bases and J dropped 4; count of bases not matched to a gene: 6. CDR3 amino acids: CASRESGQYNSPLHF. For the CDR3, the DNA is TGTGCCAGCAGGGAATCGGGACAGTATAATTCACCCCTCCACTTT.

Details on this clone: Additional DNA sequences in this sample encode the identical CDR3. The chain links TRBV9 to TRBJ1-5; possible D gene TRBD1, 5 bases. In germline, CDR1 is SGDLS, CDR2 YYNGEE. The ends were cut back, 3 bases at V and 6 bases at J, with 16 bases in the middle. The CDR3 is 15 amino acids. In nucleotides, the CDR3 is TGTGCCAGCAGCGAGGGAGGGGCGCTGGGTCAGCCCCAGCATTTT. Translation gives CASSEGGALGQPQHF.

The chain employs TRBV30 and TRBJ1-2, with 7 positions matching TRBD1. V shed 4 bases and J 5 bases; nucleotides not matched to a gene: 7. The V gene's germline CDR1 is GTSNPN and CDR2 SVGIG (reference sequence). The CDR3 has 13 amino acids. The chain's CDR3 is CAWTQGKAYGYTF. The DNA of the CDR3 is TGTGCCTGGACACAGGGGAAAGCTTATGGCTACACCTTC. Drawing the rest from reference TRBV30 and TRBJ1-2, the complete variable domain is SQTIHQWPATLVQPVGSPLSLECTVEGTSNPNLYWYRQAAGRGLQLLFYSVGIGQISSEVPQNLSASRPQDRQFILSSKKLLLSDSGFYLCAWTQGKAYGYTFGSGTRLTVV.

This clone was seen a handful of times. A read error may produce the germline difference seen at one junction end. The rearrangement links TRBV5-1 to TRBJ2-1; no firm D call. CDR3 size: 14 residues. Germline-derived CDR1 and CDR2 are SGHRS and YFSETQ. The CDR3 DNA is TGCGCTAGCAGCCTAGACCGGCTTTACAATGAGCAGTTCTTC. Its protein product is CASSLDRLYNEQFF.

The chain carries TRBV5-1 and TRBJ2-2; 8 positions match TRBD2. Germline-derived CDR1 and CDR2 are SGHRS and YFSETQ. V gave up 4 bases and J gave up 0 bases; unmatched junction bases: 5. The CDR3 is 16 amino acids. The CDR3 sequence: CASSQTSGTNTGELFF. The CDR3 DNA is TGCGCCAGCAGCCAAACTAGCGGAACGAACACCGGGGAGCTGTTTTTT.

This clone was detected a few times. J is TRBJ2-1 and V is TRBV11-2; 8 positions match TRBD2. V gave up 5 bases and J gave up 4 bases; unmatched junction bases: 13. CDR1 and CDR2 (germline): SGHAT, FQNNGV. This CDR3 comprises 17 residues. The CDR3 nucleotides read TGTGCCAGCAGCCCTACCAGCGGGAGTGGGGGGTACAATGAGCAGTTCTTC. Translating it yields CASSPTSGSGGYNEQFF.

This clone was counted only a few times. The chain links TRBV10-3 to TRBJ1-2; D is possibly TRBD1 (5 bases). Germline-derived CDR1 and CDR2 are ENHRY and SYGVKD. V was trimmed by 6 bases and J by 6 bases, leaving 8 bases between them. The CDR3 length is 11 residues. CDR3 bases: TGTGCCATCAGACAGGCGAATGGCTACACCTTC. This gives the protein CAIRQANGYTF.

The V gene is TRBV5-4, the J gene TRBJ2-1; TRBD1 aligns across 12 bases. Looked up from germline, CDR1 is SGHNT and CDR2 is YYREEE (reference sequence). Trimming removed 3 bases from V and 1 base from J; junction bases left unmatched: 2. The CDR3 extends over 16 amino acids. The CDR3 coding sequence is TGTGCCAGCAGCTGGGACAGGGGGCGATCCTACAATGAGCAGTTCTTC. It encodes CASSWDRGRSYNEQFF. Using reference TRBV5-4 and TRBJ2-1 for the parts outside the CDR3, the full variable domain is ETGVTQSPTHLIKTRGQQVTLRCSSQSGHNTVSWYQQALGQGPQFIFQYYREEENGRGNFPPRFSGLQFPNYSSELNVNALELDDSALYLCASSWDRGRSYNEQFFGPGTRLTVL.

The chain is built from TRBV14 and TRBJ2-7; 11 nucleotides match TRBD2. J was trimmed by 6 bases and V by 2 bases; bases with no gene match: 3. The CDR3 is 14 residues long. The germline V gene encodes CDR1 SGHDN and CDR2 FVKESK. The chain's CDR3 is CASSQLAGGGEQYF. CDR3 DNA: TGTGCCAGCAGCCAACTAGCGGGAGGAGGCGAGCAGTACTTC.

CDR3 sequence (DNA): TGCAGCGTTGGGAGGGGCGAAGAGACCCAGTACTTC. This encodes CSVGRGEETQYF. The chain links TRBV29-1 to TRBJ2-5; perhaps TRBD2 as D (6 bases). This CDR3 spans 12 amino acids. Trimming took off 4 bases at V and 3 bases at J, with 9 bases between the two ends. The germline CDR1 and CDR2 sequences are SQVTM and ANQGSEA.

The genes are TRBV6-1 and TRBJ1-5; D is perhaps TRBD1 (6 bases). The CDR3 totals 13 residues. V lost 8 bases, J lost 5 bases, and 13 bases lay in between. CDR1 and CDR2 (germline): MNHNS, SASEGT. CDR3 in amino acids: CASVGTLYQPQHF. DNA of the CDR3: TGTGCCAGCGTCGGGACATTGTATCAGCCCCAGCATTTT.

A remark on this clone: The germline gene is not matched at one end of the junction; a read error may be the cause. The chain has TRBV15 and TRBJ2-7; tentative D call: TRBD2 (5 bases). CDR1 is LNHNV, CDR2 YYDKDF, per germline (reference sequence). This CDR3 contains 15 residues. The CDR3 region has the DNA TGTGTCACCAGCAGTCCCAATCGAGGGCCCTACGAGCAGTACTTC. Translating gives CVTSSPNRGPYEQYF.

The chain joins TRBV7-8 to TRBJ2-7, with D perhaps matching TRBD2 (5 bases). The V gene's germline CDR1 is SGHVS and CDR2 FQNEAQ. The V gene lost 4 bases and the J gene lost 0 bases, with 7 bases spanning the gap. The CDR3 spans 13 residues. The CDR3 reads CASSSGNSYEQYF. CDR3 sequence (DNA): TGTGCCAGCAGCTCCGGGAACTCCTACGAGCAGTACTTC.

The chain combines TRBV5-5 with TRBJ2-1, with 7 positions matching TRBD1. Trimming at V came to 2 bases and at J to 3 bases, leaving 5 bases not matched to a gene. Per the germline V gene, CDR1 is SGHKS and CDR2 is YYEKEE (reference sequence). This CDR3 has 15 amino acids. Written as DNA, the CDR3 is TGTGCCAGCAGCTTTCGGGACAGACACTACAATGAGCAGTTCTTC. Encoded protein: CASSFRDRHYNEQFF.

The chain has TRBV28 and TRBJ2-7, with a possible D match to TRBD2 (5 bases). The CDR3 loop spans 16 amino acids. The ends were cut back, 3 bases at V and 4 bases at J, with 19 bases in the middle. The germline CDR1 and CDR2 sequences are MDHEN and SYDVKM. The CDR3 sequence is CASSFEGMVINYEQYF. CDR3 DNA sequence: TGTGCCAGCAGTTTTGAGGGTATGGTCATTAATTACGAGCAGTACTTC.

Ten or more counts support this clone. The rearrangement uses TRBV28 and TRBJ2-1; no clear D. This CDR3 is 12 amino acids long. Trimming took off 10 bases at V and 12 bases at J, with 19 bases between the two ends. The germline V gene has CDR1 MDHEN and CDR2 SYDVKM. The CDR3 region has the DNA TGTGCCACCAAGTCTGTGGGCTTGGGGCAGTTCTTC. This codes for CATKSVGLGQFF. The variable domain in full, with the rest retrieved from reference TRBV28 and TRBJ2-1, is DVKVTQSSRYLVKRTGEKVFLECVQDMDHENMFWYRQDPGLGLRLIYFSYDVKMKEKGDIPEGYSVSREKKERFSLILESASTNQTSMYLCATKSVGLGQFFGPGTRLTVL.

The gene calls are TRBV7-9 and TRBJ2-7; 11 bases align to TRBD1. Germline lookup yields CDR1 SEHNR and CDR2 FQNEAQ (reference sequence). J gave up 5 bases and V 2 bases, and 2 bases lay outside the gene matches. The CDR3 is 14 amino acids. CDR3 bases: TGTGCCAGCAGCTTACGGACAGGGGGCAACGAGCAGTACTTC. Amino acids: CASSLRTGGNEQYF.

V is TRBV4-3 and J is TRBJ2-1; 7 bases are shared with TRBD1. Per the germline V gene, CDR1 is LGHNA and CDR2 is YSLEER. The length of the CDR3 is 16 residues. The ends lost 1 base at V and 4 bases at J; junction bases unmatched: 7. The CDR3 DNA is TGCGCCAGCAGCCAAGGAGGACAGGTGGGATACAATGAGCAGTTCTTC. This codes for CASSQGGQVGYNEQFF.

The chain uses TRBV7-2 and TRBJ1-1, with 9 bases aligning to TRBD1. Germline V gives CDR1 SGHTA, CDR2 FQGNSA. J lost 8 bases, V lost 5 bases, and 9 bases had no gene match. The CDR3 has 14 residues. The CDR3 loop is CASSTQTGGAEAFF. The CDR3 nucleotides are TGTGCCAGCAGCACCCAAACAGGGGGCGCGGAAGCTTTCTTT.

V gene TRBV6-1 combines with J gene TRBJ1-5; no clear D. Per germline, CDR1 MNHNS and CDR2 SASEGT. This CDR3 has 12 amino acids. Trimming left V 8 bases short and J 4 bases short, with 9 bases between. The chain's CDR3 is CASVEINQPQHF. CDR3 DNA sequence: TGTGCCAGCGTGGAGATAAATCAGCCCCAGCATTTT.

This chain uses TRBV9 with TRBJ2-1, with 10 bases identical to TRBD2. This CDR3 has 16 residues. The germline CDR1 and CDR2 sequences are SGDLS and YYNGEE. Trimming took 0 bases from V and 9 from J; bases not matched to a gene: 9. CDR3 coding DNA: TGTGCCAGCAGCGTAGTGGGTACTAGCGGGAACATTGAGCAGTTCTTC. Residues: CASSVVGTSGNIEQFF.

The rearrangement links TRBV25-1 to TRBJ1-1; 9 bases line up with TRBD1. V was pared by 4 bases and J by 5 bases, with 8 bases of the junction left unmatched. Germline CDR1 MGHDK, CDR2 SYGVNS. The CDR3 consists of 15 residues. CDR3: CASSVTGGAGTEAFF. In DNA form, the CDR3 reads TGTGCCAGCAGTGTAACAGGGGGCGCAGGGACTGAAGCTTTCTTT.

This sequence joins TRBV27 and TRBJ2-1; D might be TRBD1 (5 bases). This CDR3 is built from 12 residues. The V gene lost 6 bases and the J gene lost 8 bases, with 11 bases spanning the gap. Germline values: CDR1 MNHEY, CDR2 SMNVEV (reference sequence). This CDR3 is CASSPQGDEQFF. In DNA, the CDR3 is TGTGCCAGCAGCCCCCAGGGCGATGAGCAGTTCTTC.

This sequence joins TRBV9 and TRBJ2-1; TRBD2 aligns across 12 bases. After removal of 4 bases from V and 7 bases from J, the junction contained 9 bases not matched to a gene. This CDR3 contains 16 residues. The germline V gene has CDR1 SGDLS and CDR2 YYNGEE. CDR3 region: CASSFRLAGEVNEQFF. The CDR3 DNA sequence: TGTGCCAGCAGCTTCCGACTAGCGGGAGAAGTAAATGAGCAGTTCTTC. The whole variable domain, filled in from reference TRBV9 and TRBJ2-1, reads DSGVTQTPKHLITATGQRVTLRCSPRSGDLSVYWYQQSLDQGLQFLIQYYNGEERAKGNILERFSAQQFPDLHSELNLSSLELGDSALYFCASSFRLAGEVNEQFFGPGTRLTVL.

This clone occurred a few times. The rearrangement joins TRBV10-3 to TRBJ2-3, with a weak D call TRBD1 (6 bases). The V gene lost 2 bases and the J gene lost 2 bases, with 17 bases spanning the gap. Germline V gene lookup returns CDR1 ENHRY and CDR2 SYGVKD. This CDR3 has 17 residues. The DNA of the CDR3 is TGTGCCATCAGTGAGGGCAGGGGCGCATCTAACACAGATACGCAGTATTTT. Protein: CAISEGRGASNTDTQYF.